The sequence of this TCR beta chain was determined in a study of blood T cell repertoires in COVID-19. Looked up from germline, CDR1 is SGHDT and CDR2 is YYEEEE. The CDR3 is 13 amino acids. Trimming took 0 bases from V and 6 from J; bases not matched to a gene: 3. The table came from immunoSEQ multiplex PCR; TCRdb's copy has only in-frame clones and leaves some out. Of more than 150,000 clones in the sample, 75% to 85% are singletons; the top ten hold roughly 12%. This rearrangement joins TRBV5-6 to TRBJ2-7; 7 bases fit TRBD1. The sequence was obtained from a woman of 80 years or more with COVID-19, enrolled during active disease. The sample was peripheral blood. DNA for the CDR3: TGTGCCAGCAGCTTGGGGACAGGCGGCGAGCAGTACTTC. The encoded protein is CASSLGTGGEQYF.